A single sample is the source of the 10 T cell receptor beta chains below, sequenced in a study of blood T cell repertoires in COVID-19. The table came from immunoSEQ multiplex PCR; TCRdb's copy has only in-frame clones and leaves some out. This table has about 30,000 clones, about 90% appearing once. The material sequenced was peripheral blood. The source is a human donor with active COVID-19. The donor label of this sample is uncertain.

The chain links TRBV30 to TRBJ1-4, with a possible D match to TRBD1 (5 bases). The CDR3 totals 15 residues. V lost 3 bases, J lost 4 bases, and 15 bases lay in between. Germline V gene sequence: CDR1 GTSNPN, CDR2 SVGIG (reference sequence). CDR3 loop: CAWSVRAGNNEKLFF. CDR3 DNA: TGTGCCTGGAGCGTTAGGGCAGGGAATAATGAAAAACTGTTTTTT. Filled out from reference TRBV30 and TRBJ1-4, the complete variable domain reads SQTIHQWPATLVQPVGSPLSLECTVEGTSNPNLYWYRQAAGRGLQLLFYSVGIGQISSEVPQNLSASRPQDRQFILSSKKLLLSDSGFYLCAWSVRAGNNEKLFFGSGTQLSVL.

The chain uses TRBV15 and TRBJ2-7; D is unclear. Per the germline V gene, CDR1 is LNHNV and CDR2 is YYDKDF (reference sequence). Trimming removed 1 base at V and 3 bases at J, with 7 bases between. This CDR3 has 13 residues. This CDR3 reads CATSRGSYYEQYF. As DNA, the CDR3 is TGTGCCACCAGCAGAGGCTCCTACTACGAGCAGTACTTC.

As DNA, the CDR3 is TGTGCCAGCAGCTTAGGGACTAGCGGCCTCAGCACGCAGTATTTT. Amino acids: CASSLGTSGLSTQYF. The chain couples TRBV11-1 to TRBJ2-3, with 10 bases aligning to TRBD2. Per the germline V gene, CDR1 is SGHAT and CDR2 is FQDESV (reference sequence). This CDR3 is built from 15 residues. After removal of 1 base from V and 9 bases from J, the junction contained 7 bases not matched to a gene.

This chain links TRBV29-1 with TRBJ2-3; 8 bases match TRBD2. V dropped 6 bases and J dropped 0; count of bases not matched to a gene: 8. CDR1 and CDR2 (germline): SQVTM, ANQGSEA. The CDR3 totals 15 residues. CDR3: CSVTSGGTSTDTQYF. The CDR3 DNA reads as TGCAGCGTGACGAGCGGGGGAACTAGCACAGATACGCAGTATTTT.

This chain connects TRBV30 to TRBJ1-1; D gene ambiguous. Germline V lookup: CDR1 GTSNPN, CDR2 SVGIG (reference sequence). The V end lost 4 bases, the J end lost 0 bases, and 9 bases lay between the germline ends. The CDR3 covers 13 residues. The CDR3 loop reads CAWTGIMNTEAFF. The CDR3 DNA follows: TGTGCCTGGACAGGAATTATGAACACTGAAGCTTTCTTT.

The chain has TRBV15 and TRBJ2-1, with 10 nucleotides matching TRBD1. The CDR3 runs 16 residues. Per the germline V gene, CDR1 is LNHNV and CDR2 is YYDKDF (reference sequence). V trimming: 1 base; J trimming: 5 bases; junction bases outside the gene matches: 5. The CDR3 region has the DNA TGTGCCACCAGCAGAGCCGGGACAGGGGATCACAATGAGCAGTTCTTC. Amino acids: CATSRAGTGDHNEQFF. The full variable domain, rest sourced from reference TRBV15 and TRBJ2-1, is DAMVIQNPRYQVTQFGKPVTLSCSQTLNHNVMYWYQQKSSQAPKLLFHYYDKDFNNEADTPDNFQSRRPNTSFCFLDIRSPGLGDTAMYLCATSRAGTGDHNEQFFGPGTRLTVL.

The chain recombines TRBV27 with TRBJ2-1; 7 nucleotides agree with TRBD1. Germline assignment: CDR1 MNHEY and CDR2 SMNVEV (reference sequence). This CDR3 has 14 residues. With 7 bases clipped from V and 3 bases from J, the junction kept 6 bases outside the gene matches. The CDR3 loop is CASTDRDSYNEQFF. In DNA form, the CDR3 reads TGTGCCAGCACTGACCGGGACAGCTACAATGAGCAGTTCTTC.

The genes are TRBV6-5 and TRBJ2-7, with 11 positions matching TRBD2. The CDR3 loop spans 16 amino acids. CDR1 and CDR2 (germline): MNHEY, SVGAGI. V shed 4 bases and J 4 bases; nucleotides not matched to a gene: 9. The CDR3 reads CASSFFLAGGGYEQYF. The CDR3 bases are TGTGCCAGCAGTTTCTTTTTAGCGGGAGGGGGTTACGAGCAGTACTTC.

This clone was detected only once. The J gene is TRBJ1-1, the V gene TRBV30; no reliable D call. The CDR3 is made up of 11 amino acids. Trimming left V 6 bases short and J 10 bases short, with 15 bases between. The germline CDR1 and CDR2 sequences are GTSNPN and SVGIG (reference sequence). CDR3 coding DNA: TGTGCCTGCCAATGGACCCGGGGAGCTTTCTTT. This sequence encodes CACQWTRGAFF.

J is TRBJ2-7 and V is TRBV5-1; D unresolved. Trimming left V 0 bases short and J 5 bases short, with 6 bases between. The CDR3 contains 12 residues. CDR1 and CDR2 (germline): SGHRS, YFSETQ. The CDR3 region has the DNA TGCGCCAGCAGCTTGGCCCAGGACGAGCAGTACTTC. Protein sequence: CASSLAQDEQYF.